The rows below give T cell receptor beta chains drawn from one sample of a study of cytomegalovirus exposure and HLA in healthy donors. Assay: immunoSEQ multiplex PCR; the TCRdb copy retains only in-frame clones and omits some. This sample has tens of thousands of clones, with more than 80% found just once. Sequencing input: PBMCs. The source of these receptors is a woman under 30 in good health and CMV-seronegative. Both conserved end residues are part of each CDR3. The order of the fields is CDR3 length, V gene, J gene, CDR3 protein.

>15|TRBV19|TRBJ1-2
CASSISPGTTYGYTF
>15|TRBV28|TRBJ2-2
CASSHPRQGPGELFF
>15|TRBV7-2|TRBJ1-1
CASSLVSNPYTEAFF
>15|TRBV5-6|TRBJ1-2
CASSRPGQWNYGYTF
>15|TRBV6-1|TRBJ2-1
CASRFSGSSYNEQFF
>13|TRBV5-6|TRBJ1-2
CASSPNHSYGYTF
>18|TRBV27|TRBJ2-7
CASSLLPPDRPAGGEQYF
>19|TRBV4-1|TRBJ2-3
CASSQDRRIAGGPTDTQYF
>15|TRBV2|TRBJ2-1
CASRTPWDRDNEQFF
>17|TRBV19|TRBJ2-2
CATFPSGGGGFAGELFF
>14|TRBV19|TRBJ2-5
CASSRGGSDGTQYF
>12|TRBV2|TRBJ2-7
CASKGDFYEQYF
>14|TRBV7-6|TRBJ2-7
CASSLTSGTYEQYF
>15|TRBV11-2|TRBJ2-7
CASSPDGRGVYEQYF
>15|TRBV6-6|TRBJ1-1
CASETPGGENTEAFF
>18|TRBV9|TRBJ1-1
CASRGPLGGEITNTEAFF
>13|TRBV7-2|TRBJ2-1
CASGTGYYNEQFF
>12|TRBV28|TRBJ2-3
CAIGASTDTQYF
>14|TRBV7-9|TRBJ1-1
CASSLLGRGGEAFF
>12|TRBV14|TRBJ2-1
CASSEAGGEQFF
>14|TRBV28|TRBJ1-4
CASSGTGISEKLFF
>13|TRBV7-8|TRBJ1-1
CASSLDRVTEAFF
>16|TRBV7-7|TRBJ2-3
CASSIGTGSPTDTQYF
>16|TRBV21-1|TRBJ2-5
CASAPRAREAQETQYF
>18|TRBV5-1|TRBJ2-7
CASSLTPGGTLSSYEQYF
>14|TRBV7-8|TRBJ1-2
CASFPIRGPRGYTF
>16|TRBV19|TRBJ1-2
CASSIYPGTGVDGYTF
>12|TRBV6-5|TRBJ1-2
CAITTGDYGYTF
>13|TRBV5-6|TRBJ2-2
CASSRDTFRELFF
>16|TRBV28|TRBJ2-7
CASITTASGRVYEQYF
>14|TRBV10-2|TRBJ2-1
CASTVAGRIDEQFF
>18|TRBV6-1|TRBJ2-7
CASSAHWGLAGGVYEQYF
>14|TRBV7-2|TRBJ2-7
CASSLAGVGFEQYF
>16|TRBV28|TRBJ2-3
CASSTPGSGNTDTQYF
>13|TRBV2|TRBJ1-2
CASRGQAGNGYTF
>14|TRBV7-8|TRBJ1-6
CASSFGQDNSPLHF
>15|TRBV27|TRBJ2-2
CASGRRLPIAGELFF
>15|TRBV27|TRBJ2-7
CASSSRTATMYEQYF
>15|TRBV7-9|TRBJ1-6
CASSFHTGSGSPLHF
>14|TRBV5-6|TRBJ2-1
CASSLDLLRNEQFF
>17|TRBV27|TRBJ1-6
CASSLSGPGQGYSPLHF